This is a list of T cell receptor beta chains from one sample in a study of blood T cell repertoires in COVID-19. TCRdb's table, derived via immunoSEQ multiplex PCR, lists solely in-frame clones and lacks some. The sample shows around 200,000 clones, roughly 87% of them seen only once. Input material: peripheral blood. Every receptor here comes from a man aged 40-50 years with active or convalescent COVID-19. Each CDR3 is given with its conserved first and last residue. D genes are given only for firm matches. Size values are once, few and many counts, or a class for expanded clones, and some rows have none.

CASSQGRGGNTDTQYF | TGTGCCAGCAGCCAAGGGAGGGGCGGAAACACAGATACGCAGTATTTT | TRBJ2-3 | . | TRBV3-1/TRBV3-2 | .
CASTGGNNSPLHF | TGTGCCAGCACAGGAGGAAATAATTCACCCCTCCACTTT | TRBJ1-6 | . | TRBV2 | .
CASTSRRTKNEKLFF | TGTGCCAGCACCTCAAGGCGGACAAAAAATGAAAAACTGTTTTTT | TRBJ1-4 | . | TRBV27 | .
CASSFETAANTGELFF | TGTGCCAGCAGTTTTGAGACGGCGGCGAACACCGGGGAGCTGTTTTTT | TRBJ2-2 | . | TRBV11-3 | .
CASRPEGQSYEQYF | TGTGCCAGCAGACCCGAGGGACAGAGCTACGAGCAGTACTTC | TRBJ2-7 | TRBD1 | TRBV27 | .
CASRSPGTGASYEQYF | TGTGCCAGCCGCTCTCCCGGGACAGGGGCCTCCTACGAGCAGTACTTC | TRBJ2-7 | TRBD1 | TRBV28 | .
CASSAPGSGTGELFF | TGCGCCAGCAGTGCCCCAGGGTCGGGCACCGGGGAGCTGTTTTTT | TRBJ2-2 | . | TRBV10-1 | .
CASGQDQGVLNYGYTF | TGTGCCAGCGGCCAAGACCAGGGGGTGCTTAACTATGGCTACACCTTC | TRBJ1-2 | TRBD1 | TRBV3-1/TRBV3-2 | .
CASSPSTGNSYEQYF | TGTGCCAGCAGTCCCTCGACAGGAAACTCCTACGAGCAGTACTTC | TRBJ2-7 | . | TRBV27 | .
CASSATGGYEQYF | TGTGCCAGCAGTGCGACAGGGGGCTACGAGCAGTACTTC | TRBJ2-7 | TRBD1 | TRBV2 | .
CASSTGTSKSYEQYF | TGTGCCAGCAGCACCGGGACTAGCAAGTCCTACGAGCAGTACTTC | TRBJ2-7 | TRBD2 | TRBV5-4 | .
CASSLTGIAYEQYF | TGTGCCAGCAGCTTAACGGGGATAGCCTACGAGCAGTACTTC | TRBJ2-7 | . | TRBV11-1 | .
CASSTTGYYGYTF | TGTGCCAGCAGTACCACAGGCTACTATGGCTACACCTTC | TRBJ1-2 | . | TRBV28 | .
CASSPARGGESNQPQHF | TGTGCCAGCAGTCCCGCTAGGGGAGGTGAAAGCAATCAGCCCCAGCATTTT | TRBJ1-5 | . | TRBV28 | .
CASSWSGDLNTEAFF | TGCGCCAGCAGCTGGTCAGGGGACCTGAACACTGAAGCTTTCTTT | TRBJ1-1 | . | TRBV5-1 | .
CASSPRLAAYEQYF | TGTGCCAGCAGCCCCAGACTAGCGGCCTACGAGCAGTACTTC | TRBJ2-7 | TRBD2 | TRBV7-3 | .
CSVSRWEGGEQYF | TGCAGCGTTAGCAGGTGGGAAGGAGGCGAGCAGTACTTC | TRBJ2-7 | . | TRBV29-1 | .
CASSIDRIEAFF | TGTGCCAGCAGCATAGACAGGATTGAAGCTTTCTTT | TRBJ1-1 | . | TRBV5-8 | .
CASSLTRGNEQYF | TGTGCCAGCAGCCTGACCAGGGGGAACGAGCAGTACTTC | TRBJ2-7 | TRBD1 | TRBV7-3 | .
CASSLTYIDEQYF | TGTGCCAGCAGCTTAACTTATATCGACGAGCAGTACTTC | TRBJ2-7 | . | TRBV7-3 | .
CASYRLAGVTGELFF | TGTGCCAGTTACCGACTAGCGGGAGTGACCGGGGAGCTGTTTTTT | TRBJ2-2 | TRBD2 | TRBV19 | .
CASSKARTGSYEQYF | TGTGCCAGCAGCAAAGCCCGGACAGGCTCCTACGAGCAGTACTTC | TRBJ2-7 | TRBD1 | TRBV5-8 | .
CASSWGQGPTTDTQYF | TGCGCCAGCAGCTGGGGACAGGGGCCCACTACAGATACGCAGTATTTT | TRBJ2-3 | TRBD1 | TRBV5-1 | .
CASSLGEQTLKTF | TGTGCCAGCAGTTTAGGTGAACAGACCCTTAAAACCTTC | TRBJ1-2 | . | TRBV27 | .
CASSSRTGLAGESYNEQFF | TGCGCCAGCAGCTCGAGGACTGGACTAGCGGGAGAATCCTACAATGAGCAGTTCTTC | TRBJ2-1 | TRBD2 | TRBV5-1 | .
CASSEQGGNQPQHF | TGTGCCAGCAGTGAACAGGGGGGCAATCAGCCCCAGCATTTT | TRBJ1-5 | TRBD1 | TRBV27 | .
CASSLEASGLPYEQYF | TGCGCCAGCAGCTTGGAGGCTAGCGGGCTCCCCTACGAGCAGTACTTC | TRBJ2-7 | TRBD2 | TRBV5-1 | once
CASRIQGAGGNTEAFF | TGTGCCAGCAGGATACAGGGGGCCGGTGGGAACACTGAAGCTTTCTTT | TRBJ1-1 | TRBD1 | TRBV11-2 | few
CASSLDRELFF | TGCGCCAGCAGCTTGGACAGGGAGCTGTTTTTT | TRBJ2-2 | . | TRBV5-1 | .
CASSLAVHEQFF | TGCGCCAGCAGCTTGGCGGTCCATGAGCAGTTCTTC | TRBJ2-1 | . | TRBV5-1 | .
CASLGTGDQPQHF | TGTGCCAGCCTAGGGACAGGGGATCAGCCCCAGCATTTT | TRBJ1-5 | TRBD1 | TRBV7-9 | .
CASRQYTEQFF | TGTGCCAGCCGACAGTATACTGAGCAGTTCTTC | TRBJ2-1 | . | TRBV28 | once
CASSSPSANTGELFF | TGTGCCAGCAGCTCCCCCTCCGCGAACACCGGGGAGCTGTTTTTT | TRBJ2-2 | . | TRBV9 | once
CASSLGTSGSNEQYF | TGTGCCAGCAGCTTGGGGACTAGCGGGAGTAACGAGCAGTACTTC | TRBJ2-7 | TRBD2 | TRBV5-6 | .
CASSERGDSNQPQHF | TGTGCCAGCAGTGAGAGAGGAGATAGCAATCAGCCCCAGCATTTT | TRBJ1-5 | . | TRBV2 | once
CASSSDRGGNQPQHF | TGTGCCAGCAGTTCGGACAGGGGTGGGAATCAGCCCCAGCATTTT | TRBJ1-5 | TRBD1 | TRBV27 | .
CASSPRTGDYEQYF | TGTGCCAGCTCACCAAGGACGGGGGACTACGAGCAGTACTTC | TRBJ2-7 | . | TRBV18 | once
CASSFLGPEADTQYF | TGCGCCAGCAGTTTTTTGGGTCCCGAGGCAGATACGCAGTATTTT | TRBJ2-3 | . | TRBV5-1 | once
CASSLHLRDRGYEQYF | TGTGCCAGCAGCTTACACTTAAGGGACAGGGGCTACGAGCAGTACTTC | TRBJ2-7 | TRBD1 | TRBV11-2 | .
CASSYSGARQETQYF | TGTGCCAGCAGTTACTCAGGGGCGCGCCAAGAGACCCAGTACTTC | TRBJ2-5 | . | TRBV6-6 | .
CSVEVAGRGSGELFF | TGCAGCGTTGAAGTTGCAGGGCGGGGTAGCGGGGAGCTGTTTTTT | TRBJ2-2 | . | TRBV29-1 | .
CASSESRHISQNTGELFF | TGCGCCAGCAGTGAGTCTCGACACATCTCACAGAACACCGGGGAGCTGTTTTTT | TRBJ2-2 | . | TRBV10-1 | .
CAISENRGLLYEQYF | TGTGCCATCAGTGAAAATCGCGGGCTACTTTACGAGCAGTACTTC | TRBJ2-7 | . | TRBV10-3 | .
CATRRTGGNNQPQHF | TGTGCCACCCGGAGGACAGGGGGAAACAATCAGCCCCAGCATTTT | TRBJ1-5 | TRBD1 | TRBV6-5 | .
CASSSGTGLEQYF | TGTGCCAGCAGCTCAGGGACAGGCCTCGAGCAGTACTTC | TRBJ2-7 | TRBD1 | TRBV7-3 | few
CASSLAKGGDLYEQFF | TGCGCCAGCAGCTTGGCCAAAGGGGGCGACTTATATGAGCAGTTCTTC | TRBJ2-1 | TRBD1 | TRBV5-1 | .
CASSADSYSSGNTIYF | TGTGCCAGCAGCGCCGACAGTTACTCCTCTGGAAACACCATATATTTT | TRBJ1-3 | . | TRBV7-9 | .
CASSPTGTGFDTQYF | TGCGCCAGCAGCCCTACCGGGACAGGCTTCGATACGCAGTATTTT | TRBJ2-3 | TRBD1 | TRBV5-1 | .
CASSEAIFDGDNSPLHF | TGTGCCAGCAGTGAAGCGATCTTTGACGGAGATAATTCACCCCTCCACTTT | TRBJ1-6 | . | TRBV6-1 | .